Below, 23 T cell receptor beta chains from the same sample are listed, as sequenced in a study of CD8+ T cells in alopecia areata. Reverse transcribed after extraction, RNA yielded cDNA as the sequencing template. Clones were sequenced by immunoSEQ multiplex PCR, and TCRdb holds only the in-frame ones, with some missing. Among over 200,000 clones listed, 50% to 60% were seen once. The sequenced sample was CD4+ T cells sorted from blood, obtained at week 0. These receptors came from a human donor with alopecia areata.

This chain connects TRBV7-8 to TRBJ1-2; D is possibly TRBD1 (6 bases). The CDR3 extends over 14 amino acids. Trimming took 0 bases from V and 8 from J, leaving 13 bases between them. Per the germline V gene, CDR1 is SGHVS and CDR2 is FQNEAQ. The CDR3: CASSLAGDTGGYTF. As DNA, the CDR3 is TGTGCCAGCAGCTTAGCTGGGGACACTGGCGGCTACACCTTC.

The rearrangement links TRBV4-1 to TRBJ1-1; no firm D call. CDR3 length equals 14 residues. In germline, CDR1 is MGHRA, CDR2 YSYEKL. The V gene lost 1 base and the J gene lost 2 bases, with 8 bases spanning the gap. Written as DNA, the CDR3 is TGCGCCAGCAGCCAAGCCCTCCTCAACACTGAAGCTTTCTTT. It encodes CASSQALLNTEAFF.

The chain has TRBV30 and TRBJ2-3, with D maybe TRBD1 (5 bases). CDR1 and CDR2 (germline): GTSNPN, SVGIG (reference sequence). With 1 base removed from V and 7 bases from J, the gap between germline ends came to 12 bases. CDR3 size: 13 residues. As DNA, the CDR3 is TGTGCCTGGAGTGGAGACCAGGGCCATACGCAGTATTTT. Translating gives CAWSGDQGHTQYF.

This clone appeared a few times. The V and J genes are TRBV30 and TRBJ2-3, with a weak D call TRBD2 (6 bases). Trimming pared 5 bases from V and 2 bases from J, leaving 14 bases between. Per the germline V gene, CDR1 is GTSNPN and CDR2 is SVGIG (reference sequence). This CDR3 has 14 amino acids. CDR3 in DNA: TGTGCCTGGGACCCGGGACTTGCCACAGATACGCAGTATTTT. As protein: CAWDPGLATDTQYF.

This clone was observed a handful of times. The same CDR3 also results from other DNA sequences found in this sample. V usage is TRBV29-1 and J usage is TRBJ1-1; D not resolved. Deletions cut 4 bases from V and 2 bases from J, with 11 bases between. CDR3 length: 13 amino acids. Germline V gene data show CDR1 as SQVTM and CDR2 as ANQGSEA. CDR3 coding DNA: TGCAGCGTTGCCGGGCTCCTAAACACTGAAGCTTTCTTT. It translates to CSVAGLLNTEAFF.

CDR3 region: CASSYTGRAQETQYF. The DNA for the CDR3 is TGTGCCAGCAGTTACACAGGGAGGGCCCAAGAGACCCAGTACTTC. The chain links TRBV6-5 to TRBJ2-5, with D tentatively TRBD2 (7 bases). CDR3 size: 15 residues. Looked up from germline, CDR1 is MNHEY and CDR2 is SVGAGI. Trimming cost V 2 bases and J 1 base, with 11 bases left between them.

DNA for the CDR3: TGTGCCTGGTACTCCGGCCTTTACAATGAGCAGTTCTTC. This translates into CAWYSGLYNEQFF. V is TRBV30 and J is TRBJ2-1; D gene uncertain. CDR1 GTSNPN and CDR2 SVGIG come from the germline V gene (reference sequence). CDR3 length equals 13 residues. The V and J ends lost 5 bases and 4 bases respectively, with 12 bases between them.

The CDR3 reads CASSVLPFRIVGDTQYF. The CDR3 region has the DNA TGTGCCAGCAGCGTCCTCCCCTTTCGAATTGTAGGAGATACGCAGTATTTT. V gene TRBV9 combines with J gene TRBJ2-3; D ambiguous. The germline V and J ends were trimmed by 2 bases and 5 bases, with 21 bases remaining between them. Germline V CDR1 and CDR2: SGDLS, YYNGEE. The CDR3 length is 17 residues.

The V call is TRBV6-1, the J call TRBJ2-7; D is perhaps TRBD2 (6 bases). V gave up 1 base and J gave up 3 bases, with 10 bases separating them. Germline CDR1 and CDR2: MNHNS and SASEGT. CDR3 length equals 14 residues. In nucleotides, the CDR3 is TGTGCCAGCAGTGAAGGGGCGGGGATCTACGAGCAGTACTTC. This encodes CASSEGAGIYEQYF.

The rearrangement links TRBV5-6 to TRBJ2-3; 8 bases line up with TRBD1. This CDR3 comprises 13 residues. The V segment lost 3 bases and the J segment 3 bases; nucleotides outside the gene matches: 0. Germline lookup yields CDR1 SGHDT and CDR2 YYEEEE. CDR3 nucleotide sequence: TGTGCCAGCAGCTGGACAGGGACAGATACGCAGTATTTT. Translated, it gives CASSWTGTDTQYF.

The V call is TRBV28, the J call TRBJ2-7; the match to TRBD2 covers 11 bases. Germline-derived CDR1 and CDR2 are MDHEN and SYDVKM. J was trimmed by 0 bases and V by 6 bases; bases with no gene match: 4. The CDR3 is 15 amino acids. The CDR3, as DNA: TGTGCCAGCAGCCCCGGGACTAGCGGCTCCTACGAGCAGTACTTC. Its translation: CASSPGTSGSYEQYF.

The chain employs TRBV29-1 and TRBJ1-1; D is unresolved. Looked up from germline, CDR1 is SQVTM and CDR2 is ANQGSEA. Trimming left V 0 bases short and J 11 bases short, with 16 bases between. This CDR3 region has 13 residues. CDR3 coding DNA: TGCAGCGTTGAAGATCTGAGAGAGGTAAAGGCTTTCTTT. Its protein product is CSVEDLREVKAFF.

The chain couples TRBV20-1 to TRBJ1-2; D unclear. V gave up 5 bases and J gave up 8 bases, with 12 bases separating them. Germline V gene data show CDR1 as DFQATT and CDR2 as SNEGSKA (reference sequence). The length of the CDR3 is 11 residues. The DNA of the CDR3 is TGCAGTGCTGTCTCCAGACTCGGCTACACCTTC. It encodes CSAVSRLGYTF.

J is TRBJ2-7 and V is TRBV11-2; 7 nucleotides match TRBD1. CDR3 length: 16 amino acids. The ends lost 5 bases at V and 2 bases at J; junction bases unmatched: 12. In germline, CDR1 is SGHAT, CDR2 FQNNGV. CDR3 loop: CASSEIQGTAPYEQYF. DNA for the CDR3: TGTGCCAGCAGCGAAATACAGGGGACGGCACCCTACGAGCAGTACTTC. Full variable domain (rest looked up from reference TRBV11-2 and TRBJ2-7): EAGVAQSPRYKIIEKRQSVAFWCNPISGHATLYWYQQILGQGPKLLIQFQNNGVVDDSQLPKDRFSAERLKGVDSTLKIQPAKLEDSAVYLCASSEIQGTAPYEQYFGPGTRLTVT.

In its sample, this clone was seen a few times. The rearrangement joins TRBV5-1 to TRBJ1-2; TRBD1 agrees at 11 bases. Trimming cost V 0 bases and J 3 bases; bases outside gene matches: 1. The CDR3 contains 15 residues. Germline loops: CDR1 SGHRS, CDR2 YFSETQ. As DNA, the CDR3 is TGCGCCAGCAGCTTGGAGGGACAGGGGGACTATGGCTACACCTTC. This gives the protein CASSLEGQGDYGYTF.

Written as DNA, the CDR3 is TGTGCCAGCTCACCGATCGAGAACACTGAAGCTTTCTTT. Translating gives CASSPIENTEAFF. The chain combines TRBV18 with TRBJ1-1; D unclear. This CDR3 contains 13 residues. The V end lost 3 bases, the J end lost 1 base, and 6 bases lay between the germline ends. Germline CDR1 and CDR2: KGHSH and LQKENI.

This clone turned up a few times. V gene TRBV7-9 combines with J gene TRBJ2-4; D gene uncertain. The germline V gene has CDR1 SEHNR and CDR2 FQNEAQ (reference sequence). There are 13 residues in the CDR3. The germline V and J ends were trimmed by 0 bases and 4 bases, with 4 bases remaining between them. CDR3 nucleotide sequence: TGTGCCAGCAGCTTAGCAGGGAAAAACATTCAGTACTTC. Amino acid sequence: CASSLAGKNIQYF. The full variable domain, in which reference TRBV7-9 and TRBJ2-4 provide the parts outside the CDR3, is DTGVSQNPRHKITKRGQNVTFRCDPISEHNRLYWYRQTLGQGPEFLTYFQNEAQLEKSRLLSDRFSAERPKGSFSTLEIQRTEQGDSAMYLCASSLAGKNIQYFGAGTRLSVL.

The rearrangement links TRBV11-2 to TRBJ1-1; D call uncertain. The CDR3 totals 15 residues. Germline lookup yields CDR1 SGHAT and CDR2 FQNNGV. Trimming pared 1 base from V and 1 base from J, leaving 10 bases between. Here the CDR3 reads CASSLAPRKNTEAFF. The DNA for the CDR3 is TGTGCCAGCAGCTTAGCACCACGGAAGAACACTGAAGCTTTCTTT.

This chain connects TRBV14 to TRBJ1-1; D gene unclear. Germline V gene sequence: CDR1 SGHDN, CDR2 FVKESK. Trimming left V 5 bases short and J 0 bases short, with 7 bases between. CDR3 size: 13 residues. DNA of the CDR3: TGTGCCAGCAGCTTCACCATGAACACTGAAGCTTTCTTT. This encodes CASSFTMNTEAFF.

This clone appeared a few times. Other DNA sequences from this sample encode an identical CDR3 as well. CDR3 residues: CAWSGSYGYTF. CDR3 sequence (DNA): TGTGCCTGGAGTGGAAGCTATGGCTACACCTTC. The chain uses TRBV30 and TRBJ1-2; unclear D gene. V dropped 1 base and J dropped 4 bases, with 4 bases sitting between them. CDR1 is GTSNPN, CDR2 SVGIG, per germline (reference sequence). This CDR3 comprises 11 residues. Complete variable domain (other parts from reference TRBV30 and TRBJ1-2): SQTIHQWPATLVQPVGSPLSLECTVEGTSNPNLYWYRQAAGRGLQLLFYSVGIGQISSEVPQNLSASRPQDRQFILSSKKLLLSDSGFYLCAWSGSYGYTFGSGTRLTVV.

This clone was detected only a few times. The chain is built from TRBV6-1 and TRBJ1-1; 7 bases fit TRBD1. Trimming cost V 6 bases and J 7 bases; bases outside gene matches: 2. The CDR3 is 11 residues long. The germline CDR1 and CDR2 sequences are MNHNS and SASEGT. The CDR3 spells CASSRQGEAFF. The CDR3 bases are TGTGCCAGCAGCAGACAGGGTGAAGCTTTCTTT.

This clone was detected a few times. J is TRBJ1-6 and V is TRBV7-2, with TRBD1 identical over 8 bases. The V gene end was trimmed by 3 bases and the J gene end by 7 bases; junction bases not matched to a gene: 5. This CDR3 spans 15 amino acids. Germline CDR1 reads SGHTA; CDR2 reads FQGNSA. The CDR3 sequence is CASSFPQGGNSPLHF. In DNA, the CDR3 is TGTGCCAGCAGCTTCCCACAGGGGGGGAATTCACCCCTCCACTTT.

The gene calls are TRBV19 and TRBJ2-7; 11 bases match TRBD2. The V gene end was trimmed by 4 bases and the J gene end by 3 bases; junction bases not matched to a gene: 8. The CDR3 sequence is 16 residues long. Germline assignment: CDR1 LNHDA and CDR2 SQIVND (reference sequence). CDR3 loop: CASSRTGTSGYYEQYF. For the CDR3, the DNA is TGTGCCAGTAGTAGGACCGGGACTAGCGGTTACTACGAGCAGTACTTC.